The 6 T cell receptor beta chains below were found in one sample sequenced in a study of early T cells in non-severe SARS-CoV-2 infection. Each CDR3 protein is one row after TCRdb ran MiXCR on the 5' RACE reads. The sample yields about 77,000 distinct CDR3 sequences, 7.5% to 10% seen once. The material sequenced was whole blood. These receptors were obtained from an adult who was a healthcare worker with PCR-confirmed SARS-CoV-2 infection or an uninfected control (not recorded which).

The table lists this clonotype with a few counts. CDR3: CASSLLGSRGELFF. The DNA for the CDR3 is TGTGCCAGCAGTTTACTTGGAAGTCGAGGGGAGCTGTTTTTT. This chain uses TRBV27 with TRBJ2-2; the D is unclear. Trimming cost V 2 bases and J 8 bases, with 12 bases left between them. Looked up from germline, CDR1 is MNHEY and CDR2 is SMNVEV (reference sequence). This CDR3 has 14 residues.

The table lists this clonotype with many counts. The V call is TRBV5-1, the J call TRBJ2-7; D is perhaps TRBD2 (6 bases). The V end was cut by 0 bases, the J end by 5 bases, with 12 bases between. The CDR3 consists of 14 residues. Germline lookup yields CDR1 SGHRS and CDR2 YFSETQ. CDR3 nucleotide sequence: TGCGCCAGCAGCTTGGGAGCGGGTATTAACGAGCAGTACTTC. Protein: CASSLGAGINEQYF.

This clonotype was found many times. DNA of the CDR3: TGTGCCAGCAGCTTAGGAGCTGTGAACACTGAAGCTTTCTTT. Translated: CASSLGAVNTEAFF. V is TRBV11-2 and J is TRBJ1-1; D gene ambiguous. The CDR3 covers 14 residues. Germline V gives CDR1 SGHAT, CDR2 FQNNGV. V was shortened by 1 base and J by 0 bases, with 6 bases between the two germline ends.

This clonotype was observed many times. The chain recombines TRBV27 with TRBJ2-3; TRBD2 matches 12 bases. Germline CDR1 MNHEY, CDR2 SMNVEV (reference sequence). The CDR3 runs to 16 residues. Germline trimming cut 2 bases from V and 5 bases from J; bases unmatched to any gene: 5. CDR3 DNA: TGTGCCAGCAGTTTAATACTAGCGGGAGGAGTAGATACGCAGTATTTT. It yields the protein CASSLILAGGVDTQYF.

The DNA for the CDR3 is TGTGCCAGCAGTTTTGTTAGCGAGACAGGGGGCTACGAGCAGTACTTC. Translating gives CASSFVSETGGYEQYF. The J gene is TRBJ2-7, the V gene TRBV28; 9 nucleotides align to TRBD1. Unmatched junction bases numbered 9, after V lost 3 bases and J lost 3 bases. Germline-derived CDR1 and CDR2 are MDHEN and SYDVKM. The CDR3 sequence is 16 residues long.

The table lists this clonotype with many counts. A read error may account for a junction end that differs from germline. V gene TRBV10-3 combines with J gene TRBJ2-5, with D possibly TRBD1 on 6 matching bases. This CDR3 region has 13 residues. Per the germline V gene, CDR1 is ENHRY and CDR2 is SYGVKD. The CDR3 sequence: CAIGGQTQETQYF. In nucleotides, the CDR3 is TGTGCCATAGGTGGACAGACACAAGAAACCCAGTACTTC.